The 21 T cell receptor beta chains below were found in one sample sequenced in a study of CD8+CD57+ T cells in acquired aplastic anemia. Genomic DNA served as template for TCR beta VDJ and CDR3 profiling. TCRdb reprocessed the reads via MiXCR and lists one record per CDR3 protein. The sample records 75,000 to 100,000 distinct CDR3 sequences, roughly two thirds being singletons. Only patients with CD8+CD57+ cell expansion on flow cytometry were chosen for sequencing. Sample: sorted CD4+, CD8+, or CD8+CD57+ T cells (not recorded which) from PBMCs. The origin of the receptors is a human donor with aplastic anemia.

This chain joins TRBV24-1 and TRBJ2-2; 12 bases line up with TRBD1. This CDR3 is built from 17 residues. Germline loops: CDR1 KGHDR, CDR2 SFDVKD. Losses at the gene ends were 3 bases for V and 7 bases for J; bases not matched to a gene: 8. In DNA, the CDR3 is TGTGCCACCAGTGATGTCCCCGGGACAGGGGGCGTCGGGGAGCTGTTTTTT. The encoded protein is CATSDVPGTGGVGELFF.

This clonotype was seen a handful of times. This chain connects TRBV10-1 to TRBJ2-3; D remains unclear. The germline gives CDR1 WNHNN, CDR2 SYGVQD (reference sequence). Deletions cut 4 bases from V and 6 bases from J, with 14 bases between. This CDR3 comprises 14 residues. This CDR3 reads CASSATQRWDTQYF. In DNA, the CDR3 is TGCGCCAGCAGTGCAACGCAACGGTGGGATACGCAGTATTTT.

This rearrangement joins TRBV20-1 to TRBJ2-5, with D unclear. Trimming pared 0 bases from V and 5 bases from J, leaving 10 bases between. Germline V gene sequence: CDR1 DFQATT, CDR2 SNEGSKA (reference sequence). The CDR3 loop spans 13 amino acids. The DNA of the CDR3 is TGCAGTGCTAGAGACCCCAGAGCGGAGACCCAGTACTTC. Amino acids: CSARDPRAETQYF.

The table lists this clonotype with a count of one. The chain couples TRBV10-3 to TRBJ2-3, with 7 positions matching TRBD2. Germline CDR1 and CDR2: ENHRY and SYGVKD. There are 13 residues in the CDR3. Losses at the gene ends were 2 bases for V and 4 bases for J; bases not matched to a gene: 0. CDR3 nucleotide sequence: TGTGCCATCAGTGAGAGCGGGGCAGATACGCAGTATTTT. As protein: CAISESGADTQYF.

The table lists this clonotype with many counts. The chain joins TRBV12-3 or TRBV12-4 to TRBJ2-5; D is unclear. CDR3 size: 13 residues. V shed 4 bases and J shed 0 bases, with 6 bases lying between them. In nucleotides, the CDR3 is TGTGCCAGCAGTTCGTTGTACCAAGAGACCCAGTACTTC. Translated, it gives CASSSLYQETQYF.

V usage is TRBV2 and J usage is TRBJ1-5; weak D call: TRBD1 (5 bases). V was shortened by 8 bases and J by 6 bases, with 17 bases between the two germline ends. The CDR3 consists of 14 residues. Germline loops: CDR1 SNHLY, CDR2 FYNNEI. The CDR3 region is CASGPGPRGQPQHF. The DNA for the CDR3 is TGTGCCAGCGGTCCGGGACCCCGGGGTCAGCCCCAGCATTTT.

The rearrangement links TRBV2 to TRBJ2-3; a possible D gene is TRBD1 (6 bases). The V gene's germline CDR1 is SNHLY and CDR2 FYNNEI. V lost 6 bases and J 0 bases, leaving 16 bases between the germline ends. This CDR3 comprises 16 residues. This CDR3 is CASSVQGMRSTDTQYF. DNA for the CDR3: TGTGCCAGCAGCGTCCAGGGGATGAGAAGCACAGATACGCAGTATTTT.

This clonotype was observed a single time. The V gene is TRBV19, the J gene TRBJ2-7, with 9 bases fitting TRBD1. CDR1 is LNHDA and CDR2 is SQIVND in the germline V gene (reference sequence). The CDR3 runs to 16 residues. Trimming cost V 4 bases and J 3 bases; bases outside gene matches: 10. This CDR3 reads CASSRVWTGEGYEQYF. The CDR3 DNA is TGTGCCAGTAGTAGGGTTTGGACAGGGGAGGGCTACGAGCAGTACTTC.

This clonotype was seen ten or more times. This chain links TRBV5-5 with TRBJ2-4, with D possibly being TRBD2 (6 bases). Trimming pared 4 bases from V and 8 bases from J, leaving 13 bases between. The germline V gene encodes CDR1 SGHKS and CDR2 YYEKEE (reference sequence). The CDR3 is 13 residues long. The chain's CDR3 is CASSLAWGDIQYF. CDR3 bases: TGTGCCAGCAGCCTGGCTTGGGGGGACATTCAGTACTTC.

The chain carries TRBV7-2 and TRBJ2-5; TRBD2 aligns across 7 bases. The CDR3 is 13 amino acids. Germline V gene lookup returns CDR1 SGHTA and CDR2 FQGNSA. Trimming at V came to 3 bases and at J to 4 bases, leaving 2 bases not matched to a gene. CDR3 nucleotides: TGTGCCAGCAGCTTTACGGGGGGAGAGACCCAGTACTTC. Encoded protein: CASSFTGGETQYF. The variable domain in full, with the rest retrieved from reference TRBV7-2 and TRBJ2-5, is GAGVSQSPSNKVTEKGKDVELRCDPISGHTALYWYRQSLGQGLEFLIYFQGNSAPDKSGLPSDRFSAERTGGSVSTLTIQRTQQEDSAVYLCASSFTGGETQYFGPGTRLLVL.

A few counts support this clonotype. The CDR3 loop reads CASSVGQGQNQPQHF. CDR3 in DNA: TGCGCCAGCAGCGTTGGACAGGGGCAAAATCAGCCCCAGCATTTT. The rearrangement uses TRBV5-1 and TRBJ1-5, with 9 nucleotides matching TRBD1. Per germline, CDR1 SGHRS and CDR2 YFSETQ. V was clipped by 4 bases and J by 4 bases; unmatched bases: 6. The CDR3 consists of 15 residues.

The V and J genes are TRBV2 and TRBJ2-1; no definite D call. Trimming took off 7 bases at V and 1 base at J, with 8 bases between the two ends. CDR1 is SNHLY and CDR2 is FYNNEI in the germline V gene. The CDR3 spans 13 residues. CDR3 amino acids: CASKPESYNEQFF. CDR3 DNA sequence: TGTGCCAGCAAGCCTGAATCCTACAATGAGCAGTTCTTC.

This clonotype appeared a few times. The chain employs TRBV4-1 and TRBJ2-5, with no clear D. CDR1 and CDR2 from the germline V gene are MGHRA and YSYEKL. The germline V and J ends were trimmed by 3 bases and 3 bases, with 11 bases remaining between them. The length of the CDR3 is 14 residues. For the CDR3, the DNA is TGCGCCAGCAGCCAGGACGAGAGAAAAGAGACCCAGTACTTC. It codes for CASSQDERKETQYF.

The gene calls are TRBV20-1 and TRBJ2-5; 10 nucleotides agree with TRBD2. Germline CDR1 is DFQATT and CDR2 is SNEGSKA (reference sequence). CDR3 length: 13 residues. V lost 2 bases to trimming and J lost 4 bases; unmatched junction nucleotides: 1. CDR3 sequence (DNA): TGCAGTGCTAGATTAGCGGGGGGAGAGACCCAGTACTTC. As protein: CSARLAGGETQYF.

This chain connects TRBV7-3 to TRBJ2-5, with 11 positions matching TRBD2. Looked up from germline, CDR1 is SGHTA and CDR2 is FQGTGA. J was trimmed by 7 bases and V by 3 bases; bases with no gene match: 19. The CDR3 consists of 19 residues. CDR3 coding DNA: TGTGCCAGCAGCTTGGGACTAGCGGAAACATCCCCAAAGGAAGGGACCCAGTACTTC. Its translation: CASSLGLAETSPKEGTQYF.

The chain couples TRBV2 to TRBJ1-5; D gene unclear. This CDR3 is 13 amino acids long. The V gene's germline CDR1 is SNHLY and CDR2 FYNNEI. The germline V and J ends were trimmed by 3 bases and 7 bases, with 10 bases remaining between them. The CDR3 DNA follows: TGTGCCAGCAGTGACTGGCTGGACCAGCCCCAGCATTTT. Protein product: CASSDWLDQPQHF.

There are many counts of this clonotype. This sequence joins TRBV29-1 and TRBJ2-7; the match to TRBD2 covers 14 bases. V lost 7 bases to trimming and J lost 4 bases; unmatched junction nucleotides: 12. In germline, CDR1 is SQVTM, CDR2 ANQGSEA. The CDR3 contains 16 residues. CDR3 loop: CSAVYPGLAGVYEQYF. CDR3 sequence (DNA): TGCAGCGCCGTATATCCGGGACTAGCGGGAGTGTACGAGCAGTACTTC.

This clonotype was seen more than once but under ten times. The chain joins TRBV19 to TRBJ1-5; 9 nucleotides line up with TRBD1. Germline V gene lookup returns CDR1 LNHDA and CDR2 SQIVND (reference sequence). V shed 9 bases and J 5 bases; nucleotides not matched to a gene: 8. The CDR3 sequence is 14 residues long. CDR3 DNA: TGTGCCAGCCATGGACAGGGGAGGGATCAGCCCCAGCATTTT. Its translation is CASHGQGRDQPQHF.

This clonotype showed up just once. The chain couples TRBV9 to TRBJ2-5; a possible D gene is TRBD1 (5 bases). CDR1 and CDR2 from the germline V gene are SGDLS and YYNGEE. The length of the CDR3 is 13 residues. V was pared by 3 bases and J by 2 bases, with 8 bases between. The CDR3, as DNA: TGTGCCAGCAGCGGGGGCCAACAAGAGACCCAGTACTTC. This translates into CASSGGQQETQYF.

This sequence joins TRBV20-1 and TRBJ2-1; D uncertain. V lost 0 bases and J 1 base, leaving 16 bases between the germline ends. Germline V gene data show CDR1 as DFQATT and CDR2 as SNEGSKA (reference sequence). The CDR3 length is 17 residues. The chain's CDR3 is CSARDSIRLRSYNEQFF. For the CDR3, the DNA is TGCAGTGCTAGAGATAGTATTCGGCTCAGGTCCTACAATGAGCAGTTCTTC.

This clonotype was recorded a few times. The V gene is TRBV19, the J gene TRBJ2-7, with 7 bases identical to TRBD1. V trimming: 4 bases; J trimming: 0 bases; junction bases outside the gene matches: 6. CDR3 size: 15 residues. CDR1 and CDR2 (germline): LNHDA, SQIVND (reference sequence). This CDR3 is CASSNRDSSSYEQYF. DNA for the CDR3: TGTGCCAGTAGTAACCGGGACAGTTCCTCCTACGAGCAGTACTTC.